These 21 T cell receptor beta chains share one sample of origin, sequenced in a study of PD-1 blockade in mismatch repair-deficient tumors. The protocol was immunoSEQ multiplex PCR, while the TCRdb copy is restricted to in-frame clones and leaves out a portion. This sample carries around 100,000 clones, about 79% of them seen once, and the ten largest clones take around 6.5%. This specimen was peripheral blood, taken approximately 35 weeks after starting pembrolizumab. The source is an adult with mismatch repair-deficient cancer.

This clone was detected only once. V and J are TRBV9 and TRBJ2-3; D gene ambiguous. CDR3 length: 15 residues. V dropped 0 bases and J dropped 1 base, with 9 bases sitting between them. CDR1 and CDR2 from the germline V gene are SGDLS and YYNGEE. The CDR3 nucleotides are TGTGCCAGCAGCGTAGCTTTAGGGCGCACAGATACGCAGTATTTT. Translating gives CASSVALGRTDTQYF.

The DNA for the CDR3 is TGTGCCATCAGTGTTGGGCAGTCAGTCTACGAGCAGTACTTC. Protein: CAISVGQSVYEQYF. The chain carries TRBV10-3 and TRBJ2-7; D gene uncertain. V was shortened by 4 bases and J by 3 bases, with 13 bases between the two germline ends. CDR1 ENHRY and CDR2 SYGVKD come from the germline V gene. The CDR3 extends over 14 amino acids.

CDR3 nucleotide sequence: TGTGCCACCAGCAGAGATACGGGAGACATTCAGTACTTC. Translating it yields CATSRDTGDIQYF. The J gene is TRBJ2-4, the V gene TRBV15; D may be TRBD2 (6 bases). The CDR3 totals 13 residues. V lost 0 bases to trimming and J lost 8 bases, with 8 bases between them. Germline CDR1 is LNHNV and CDR2 is YYDKDF (reference sequence).

The chain links TRBV7-2 to TRBJ1-2; weak D call: TRBD1 (6 bases). Looked up from germline, CDR1 is SGHTA and CDR2 is FQGNSA. V dropped 5 bases and J dropped 1 base, with 11 bases sitting between them. This CDR3 has 14 residues. CDR3 sequence reads: CASSKNRDNYGYTF. The DNA of the CDR3 is TGTGCCAGCAGCAAGAACAGGGATAACTATGGCTACACCTTC.

J is TRBJ2-3 and V is TRBV18; D may be TRBD2 (6 bases). There are 16 residues in the CDR3. Per the germline V gene, CDR1 is KGHSH and CDR2 is LQKENI. Trimming took off 3 bases at V and 1 base at J, with 14 bases between the two ends. As DNA, the CDR3 is TGTGCCAGCTCACCCCGGGGTAGCGGAGGCACAGATACGCAGTATTTT. Translating it yields CASSPRGSGGTDTQYF.

The V and J genes are TRBV7-6 and TRBJ2-5; TRBD2 might be the D (5 bases). This CDR3 comprises 12 residues. The V gene's germline CDR1 is SGHVS and CDR2 FNYEAQ. V lost 2 bases and J lost 5, with 6 bases in between. CDR3 residues: CASSLWRETQYF. CDR3 bases: TGTGCCAGCAGCTTATGGAGGGAGACCCAGTACTTC.

This rearrangement joins TRBV6-5 to TRBJ2-1; TRBD2 matches at 8 bases. The length of the CDR3 is 14 residues. J gave up 8 bases and V 7 bases, and 10 bases lay outside the gene matches. Germline assignment: CDR1 MNHEY and CDR2 SVGAGI. The DNA for the CDR3 is TGTGCCAGCACCACGGGGGGGGCGGTGGATGAGCAGTTCTTC. Translation gives CASTTGGAVDEQFF.

The genes are TRBV5-6 and TRBJ2-3; D not certain. Germline V lookup: CDR1 SGHDT, CDR2 YYEEEE. The V end lost 0 bases, the J end lost 6 bases, and 8 bases lay between the germline ends. The length of the CDR3 is 13 residues. DNA for the CDR3: TGTGCCAGCAGCTTGGATGTAGGGGATACGCAGTATTTT. Its protein is CASSLDVGDTQYF.

The chain employs TRBV27 and TRBJ1-1; D gene unclear. V lost 5 bases and J 1 base, leaving 2 bases between the germline ends. Germline CDR1 and CDR2: MNHEY and SMNVEV (reference sequence). The CDR3 covers 11 residues. CDR3 nucleotides: TGTGCCAGCAGTAAGAACACTGAAGCTTTCTTT. Its protein product is CASSKNTEAFF.

The V call is TRBV7-2, the J call TRBJ2-1, with 9 bases matching TRBD2. Germline V gives CDR1 SGHTA, CDR2 FQGNSA. This CDR3 is built from 13 residues. After removal of 5 bases from V and 13 bases from J, the junction contained 9 bases not matched to a gene. CDR3 sequence: CASSLGLAGSQFF. CDR3 coding DNA: TGTGCCAGCAGCCTAGGGCTAGCGGGGTCTCAGTTCTTC.

The rearrangement joins TRBV7-6 to TRBJ2-1, with D hard to call. V was shortened by 1 base and J by 2 bases, with 9 bases between the two germline ends. CDR3 length: 15 residues. The germline gives CDR1 SGHVS, CDR2 FNYEAQ. CDR3 amino acids: CASSLGGTAYNEQFF. CDR3 nucleotides: TGTGCCAGCAGCTTAGGGGGAACCGCCTACAATGAGCAGTTCTTC. Variable domain in full (rest from reference TRBV7-6 and TRBJ2-1): GAGVSQSPRYKVTKRGQDVALRCDPISGHVSLYWYRQALGQGPEFLTYFNYEAQQDKSGLPNDRFSAERPEGSISTLTIQRTEQRDSAMYRCASSLGGTAYNEQFFGPGTRLTVL.

The chain has TRBV7-9 and TRBJ1-4, with D unresolved. This CDR3 contains 13 residues. V lost 0 bases to trimming and J lost 8 bases, with 7 bases between them. The germline V gene encodes CDR1 SEHNR and CDR2 FQNEAQ (reference sequence). The chain's CDR3 is CASSLAPIEKLFF. The CDR3 DNA sequence: TGTGCCAGCAGCTTAGCCCCAATCGAAAAACTGTTTTTT.

The J gene is TRBJ2-7, the V gene TRBV6-5; 8 bases align to TRBD1. The CDR3 runs to 14 residues. The junction had 8 bases not matched to a gene; V was cut back by 8 bases and J by 2 bases. Germline values: CDR1 MNHEY, CDR2 SVGAGI. The CDR3 sequence is CASSTTGGTYEQYF. The CDR3 region has the DNA TGTGCCAGCTCAACCACAGGGGGTACCTACGAGCAGTACTTC.

The V call is TRBV27, the J call TRBJ2-1; 9 bases align to TRBD2. CDR1 and CDR2 (germline): MNHEY, SMNVEV (reference sequence). The CDR3 totals 16 residues. The V gene end was trimmed by 4 bases and the J gene end by 2 bases; junction bases not matched to a gene: 6. CDR3 loop: CASSSPSGRTYNEQFF. In nucleotides, the CDR3 is TGTGCCAGCAGTTCCCCCAGCGGGAGGACCTACAATGAGCAGTTCTTC.

V usage is TRBV7-9 and J usage is TRBJ2-3; a possible D gene is TRBD2 (8 bases). The CDR3 covers 14 residues. Trimming left V 4 bases short and J 6 bases short, with 14 bases between. Germline values: CDR1 SEHNR, CDR2 FQNEAQ (reference sequence). The CDR3 bases are TGTGCCAGCAGCTCGACAGGGACTAGGGATACGCAGTATTTT. It yields the protein CASSSTGTRDTQYF.

J is TRBJ2-3 and V is TRBV5-1; 8 bases are a match to TRBD2. The germline CDR1 and CDR2 sequences are SGHRS and YFSETQ. There are 16 residues in the CDR3. V shed 3 bases, J shed 4 bases, and the junction held 10 bases outside the gene matches. The CDR3 protein is CASSSTAGVVADTQYF. CDR3 nucleotides: TGCGCCAGCAGCTCTACAGCGGGAGTGGTGGCAGATACGCAGTATTTT. The full variable domain, in which reference TRBV5-1 and TRBJ2-3 provide the parts outside the CDR3, is KAGVTQTPRYLIKTRGQQVTLSCSPISGHRSVSWYQQTPGQGLQFLFEYFSETQRNKGNFPGRFSGRQFSNSRSEMNVSTLELGDSALYLCASSSTAGVVADTQYFGPGTRLTVL.

The rearrangement uses TRBV29-1 and TRBJ2-1; D is unresolved. CDR3 size: 17 residues. The germline V and J ends were trimmed by 4 bases and 6 bases, with 25 bases remaining between them. Germline V CDR1 and CDR2: SQVTM, ANQGSEA. The CDR3 sequence: CSVGGVFGSLQANEQFF. The CDR3 DNA sequence: TGCAGCGTTGGAGGTGTGTTTGGCTCCCTGCAGGCCAATGAGCAGTTCTTC.

The CDR3 protein is CASSPGRGIDGYTF. In nucleotides, the CDR3 is TGTGCCAGCAGCCCCGGAAGGGGAATTGATGGCTACACCTTC. This chain uses TRBV5-6 with TRBJ1-2; D is perhaps TRBD1 (5 bases). V lost 4 bases and J 6 bases, leaving 16 bases between the germline ends. The CDR3 runs to 14 residues. CDR1 is SGHDT, CDR2 YYEEEE, per germline.

The chain is built from TRBV28 and TRBJ1-4, with D possibly matching TRBD1 (6 bases). V was pared by 6 bases and J by 4 bases, with 18 bases between. The germline V gene encodes CDR1 MDHEN and CDR2 SYDVKM. The CDR3 spans 16 residues. The CDR3 nucleotides are TGTGCCAGCAGACCAACAGGGTCCTTCCATAATGAAAAACTGTTTTTT. This sequence encodes CASRPTGSFHNEKLFF. Full variable domain (missing parts from reference TRBV28 and TRBJ1-4): DVKVTQSSRYLVKRTGEKVFLECVQDMDHENMFWYRQDPGLGLRLIYFSYDVKMKEKGDIPEGYSVSREKKERFSLILESASTNQTSMYLCASRPTGSFHNEKLFFGSGTQLSVL.

CDR3 region: CSAGLVRSDTQYF. The CDR3, as DNA: TGCAGCGCTGGACTAGTGAGATCAGATACGCAGTATTTT. The chain recombines TRBV29-1 with TRBJ2-3; the match to TRBD2 covers 7 bases. The trim removed 7 bases at V and 4 bases at J, leaving 8 bases unmatched. This CDR3 has 13 residues. The germline CDR1 and CDR2 sequences are SQVTM and ANQGSEA.

The CDR3 sequence: CASSTSGANTGELFF. CDR3 nucleotide sequence: TGTGCCAGCAGCACTAGCGGGGCGAACACCGGGGAGCTGTTTTTT. This chain links TRBV11-3 with TRBJ2-2, with 10 bases aligning to TRBD2. V shed 5 bases and J 0 bases; nucleotides not matched to a gene: 0. Germline loops: CDR1 SGHNT, CDR2 YENEEA. The CDR3 totals 15 residues.